This T cell receptor (beta chain) was found in a study of shared clonotypes between healthy human individuals. Study results and limitations: Measured sharing among donors was expected to vary with sequencing depth.

TCRdb's copy holds only in-frame clones and misses some; the assay was immunoSEQ multiplex PCR. The data hold over a million clones, with around 95% observed a single time. This CDR3 is built from 15 residues. Germline V gene lookup returns CDR1 SGHNT and CDR2 YYREEE (reference sequence). Trimming removed 3 bases from V and 1 base from J, with 12 bases in between. On this clone itself: Its antigen is still unknown.

V is TRBV5-4 and J is TRBJ2-3; D is perhaps TRBD2 (6 bases). The source is a man aged 25 to 45 in good health. The source material was naive CD4+ T cells sorted from blood. Regarding subset: CD45RA+ positively selected. Here the CDR3 reads CASSSGLFRTDTQYF. Written as DNA, the CDR3 is TGTGCCAGCAGCTCCGGACTATTCCGCACAGATACGCAGTATTTT.